The clone carrying this TCR beta chain was detected once. Its antigen is undetermined. The entry originates in a study of cytotoxic CD8 clonotypes in ibrutinib-treated CLL. Points from the study as a whole: Public clonotypes occurred uncommonly; on treatment, they contracted or remained stable.

Trimming stripped 7 bases from V and 6 bases from J, with 12 bases between. CDR1 and CDR2 from the germline V gene are LNHDA and SQIVND (reference sequence). This CDR3 comprises 13 residues. Targeted sequencing depth ranged from 1 in 200,000 to 1 in 1 million T cells. This table comes from immunoSEQ multiplex PCR, and its TCRdb copy is limited to in-frame clones, with some not included. The sample yields about 160,000 clones, around 84% seen once. The J gene is TRBJ2-2, the V gene TRBV19; D is unresolved. The origin of this receptor is a human donor with chronic lymphocytic leukemia. Sequencing was performed on PBMCs, taken after 12 months of ibrutinib treatment. This CDR3 is CASTPTLSGELFF. The CDR3 DNA follows: TGTGCCAGTACCCCGACCCTCTCCGGGGAGCTGTTTTTT.